One TCR beta chain is described in this entry. The primer mix had 60 Vbeta and 13 Jbeta primers. Profiling relied on immunoSEQ multiplex PCR, and the TCRdb table lists in-frame clones only, not all of them. This table has 150,000 to 200,000 clones, roughly 79% appearing once. This record comes from a study of cytomegalovirus exposure and HLA in healthy donors. The CDR3 has 11 amino acids. Trimming removed 2 bases from V and 8 bases from J, with 6 bases in between. Germline CDR1 is MNHEY and CDR2 is SVGAGI. This clonotype was sampled from a man aged 25 to 45 in good health and CMV-seronegative. Material: PBMCs. This chain uses TRBV6-5 with TRBJ1-1, with D perhaps TRBD1 (5 bases). The CDR3 region has the DNA TGTGCCAGCAGTTACCGGGGGGAAGCTTTCTTT. Its translation: CASSYRGEAFF.